This is a list of T cell receptor beta chains from one sample in a study of CD8 T cells in ankylosing spondylitis. TCRdb ran MiXCR on the 5' RACE reads and lists one entry per CDR3 protein. Of around 100,000 distinct CDR3 sequences in the sample, about 24% were seen once. Material: synovial fluid, either unsorted or a sorted T cell fraction (not recorded which). The receptors originated from a male donor with ankylosing spondylitis. Both conserved end residues are part of each CDR3. D genes are given only for firm matches. Clone sizes are given selectively: once, few, many, or a class where the clone is expanded.

>-|TRBJ2-5|-|TRBV27
TGTGCCAGCAGTTTATGGGGAGACCAAGAGACCCAGTACTTC
CASSLWGDQETQYF
>TRBD2|TRBJ2-1|-|TRBV12-3/TRBV12-4
TGTGCCAGCAGCTTAGAGCATTATGGCGGTTTAGGGAGGGCCGTAGATGAGCAGTTCTTC
CASSLEHYGGLGRAVDEQFF
>-|TRBJ2-1|many|TRBV9
TGTGCCAGCAGCGTAGCAGCGAACCACAATGAGCAGTTCTTC
CASSVAANHNEQFF
>TRBD1|TRBJ1-2|-|TRBV2
TGTGCCAGCACCCTTGGGACAGAAAGTGGTGGCTACACCTTC
CASTLGTESGGYTF
>-|TRBJ2-7|few|TRBV29-1
TGCAGCGTCCGGGATGCCGCCTACGAGCAGTACTTC
CSVRDAAYEQYF
>TRBD1|TRBJ2-1|few|TRBV7-6
TGTGCCAGCAGCTTTCCCTTGGACAGGCCCAACAATGAGCAGTTCTTC
CASSFPLDRPNNEQFF
>TRBD1|TRBJ1-1|-|TRBV30
TGTGCCTGGAGTCGGGGGGACAGGAACACTGAAGCTTTCTTT
CAWSRGDRNTEAFF
>TRBD2|TRBJ2-1|few|TRBV27
TGTGCCAGCAACAAAGCCTCAGCGGGAGGATTATACAATGAGCAGTTCTTC
CASNKASAGGLYNEQFF
>-|TRBJ1-3|-|TRBV7-9
TGTGCCAGCAGCTTATCCTCTCTGGGGGGCCCTGGAAACACCATATATTTT
CASSLSSLGGPGNTIYF
>TRBD2|TRBJ2-1|-|TRBV10-1
TGCGCCAGCAGTGAGTCGGGGACTAGCCCCCATGAGCAGTTCTTC
CASSESGTSPHEQFF
>TRBD1|TRBJ2-5|-|TRBV5-1
TGCGCCAGCACACCGACAGGGTGGCAAGAGACCCAGTACTTC
CASTPTGWQETQYF
>-|TRBJ2-7|few|TRBV12-3/TRBV12-4
TGTGCCAGCAGTCCGCCGGGGGCCGCCCTCGAGCAGTACTTC
CASSPPGAALEQYF
>-|TRBJ2-3|-|TRBV2
TGTGCCACCACAACGGGACAAGGAGGGTCAGATACGCAGTATTTT
CATTTGQGGSDTQYF
>-|TRBJ1-6|few|TRBV27
TGTGCCAGCAGACCCTACTATAATTCACCCCTCCACTTT
CASRPYYNSPLHF
>-|TRBJ1-4|few|TRBV6-1
TGTGCCAGCAGTGAAAGAGTATTTGAAAAACTGTTTTTT
CASSERVFEKLFF
>-|TRBJ2-3|-|TRBV12-3/TRBV12-4
TGTGCCAGCAGCTTACAGGCGGGGGATACGCAGTATTTT
CASSLQAGDTQYF
>-|TRBJ1-2|-|TRBV18
TGTGCCAGCTCACCACGGGACATATATGGCTACACCTTC
CASSPRDIYGYTF
>TRBD2|TRBJ2-1|-|TRBV5-1
TGCGCCAGCAGTCTTGGGGGAGTTAGCGGGAGAGGGGGAAGCTCCTACAATGAGCAGTTCTTC
CASSLGGVSGRGGSSYNEQFF
>-|TRBJ2-7|-|TRBV5-1
TGCGCCAGCAGCTTGACAGGCAGGATAGACGAGCAGTACTTC
CASSLTGRIDEQYF
>-|TRBJ2-7|many|TRBV5-6
TGTGCCAGCAGCTTGTTTATCGGCTACGAGCAGTACTTC
CASSLFIGYEQYF
>-|TRBJ1-1|-|TRBV6-5
TGTGCCAGCAGTTTCATTGGTCGGGGCACTGAAGCTTTCTTT
CASSFIGRGTEAFF
>-|TRBJ1-2|-|TRBV27
TGTGCCAGCCAATCCGCGGGGGGCGGAGGCTACACCTTC
CASQSAGGGGYTF
>-|TRBJ2-1|few|TRBV29-1
TGCAGCGGTGGGGACTTCAATGAGCAGTTCTTC
CSGGDFNEQFF
>TRBD1|TRBJ2-5|few|TRBV7-8
TGTGCCAGCAGCCCAAGGACAGGGGTTGCCCAAGAGACCCAGTACTTC
CASSPRTGVAQETQYF
>-|TRBJ2-2|few|TRBV20-1
TGCAGTGCTAGGAGTAAGGGTACCGGGGAGCTGTTTTTT
CSARSKGTGELFF
>-|TRBJ1-1|-|TRBV6-1
TGTGCCAGCAGTGTACGACTGCTGAACACTGAAGCTTTCTTT
CASSVRLLNTEAFF
>-|TRBJ1-3|few|TRBV4-1
TGCGCCAGCAGCCAAGATGGGACGAACTCTGGAAACACCATATATTTT
CASSQDGTNSGNTIYF
>TRBD2|TRBJ2-5|-|TRBV7-2
TGTGCCAGCAGTTATCTAGCGGGAGGGCGGGGGGAGACCCAGTACTTC
CASSYLAGGRGETQYF
>-|TRBJ1-4|few|TRBV5-1
TGCGCCAGCAGTCGGGCCCTTAATGAAAAACTGTTTTTT
CASSRALNEKLFF
>-|TRBJ1-6|many|TRBV5-1
TGCGCCAGCAGCTTGGGCAGCGGAGGTAGTCGGAATTCACCCCTCCACTTT
CASSLGSGGSRNSPLHF
>TRBD2|TRBJ2-1|many|TRBV29-1
TGCAGCGTTCTGACTAGCGCCAATTTCTACAATGAGCAGTTCTTC
CSVLTSANFYNEQFF
>-|TRBJ2-3|-|TRBV20-1
TGCAGTGCTAGACCCGGGACATTCACAGATACGCAGTATTTT
CSARPGTFTDTQYF
>-|TRBJ1-3|few|TRBV7-9
TGTGCCAGCAGCTTAGGGGGTGGATTCGGAAACACCATATATTTT
CASSLGGGFGNTIYF
>-|TRBJ1-2|many|TRBV2
TGTGCCAGCATAGGGGACTTCAACTATGGCTACACCTTC
CASIGDFNYGYTF
>TRBD2|TRBJ2-5|few|TRBV5-1
TGCGCCAGCAGCCCGGGACTAGCGGGATTAGAGACCCAGTACTTC
CASSPGLAGLETQYF
>-|TRBJ2-7|-|TRBV20-1
TGCAGTGCCGTCAGTCCCAGGACACCCTACGAGCAGTACTTC
CSAVSPRTPYEQYF
>TRBD2|TRBJ2-3|-|TRBV5-1
TGCGCCACCAGACTAGCGGGAGCGGATACGCAGTATTTT
CATRLAGADTQYF
>TRBD1|TRBJ1-6|-|TRBV10-2
TGCGCCAGCAGCATTACCGGGACAGGCAATTCACCCCTCCACTTT
CASSITGTGNSPLHF
>TRBD1|TRBJ2-6|few|TRBV11-2
TGTGCCAGCAGCTCGGACAGGGTCTCAAGCTCTGGGGCCAACGTCCTGACTTTC
CASSSDRVSSSGANVLTF
>-|TRBJ2-2|few|TRBV21-1
TGTGCCAGCAGCAAAGAGCCTAGCGGGAACACCGGGGAGCTGTTTTTT
CASSKEPSGNTGELFF
>TRBD2|TRBJ2-1|once|TRBV5-6
TGTGCCAGCAGCCCCCGACTAGCGGGAACAAATGAGCAGTTCTTC
CASSPRLAGTNEQFF
>TRBD1|TRBJ1-1|few|TRBV7-9
TGTGCCAGCAGCTTTTCCACAGGGGGCGGCACTGAAGCTTTCTTT
CASSFSTGGGTEAFF
>TRBD2|TRBJ2-3|once|TRBV5-7
TGTGCCAGCAGCCCCGAGGCCAGCGGGAGGGAAACAGATACGCAGTATTTT
CASSPEASGRETDTQYF
>-|TRBJ2-3|-|TRBV24-1
TGTGCCGTGGGGCATACCTTGAGCACAGATACGCAGTATTTT
CAVGHTLSTDTQYF
>-|TRBJ2-1|-|TRBV24-1
TGTGCCACCAGTGATTTTGGCGGGACACAGTTCTTC
CATSDFGGTQFF
>-|TRBJ1-5|few|TRBV10-3
TGTGCCATCGGGGATCAGCCCCAGCATTTT
CAIGDQPQHF